The clone carrying this TCR beta chain was picked up one time. The data were taken from a study of blood T cell repertoires in COVID-19. Study-level information: The cDNA or gDNA used as material had been derived from T cells, B-cell-depleted T cells, or PBMCs.

Authors' data handling: Amplification of reference gene primers was used by the study to estimate nucleated cell counts. The repertoire was sequenced with immunoSEQ multiplex PCR; TCRdb's copy has only in-frame clones and lacks some. The D gene and trimming were derived from the DNA, and the V and J assignments and clone size from that table. The sample holds nearly 95,000 clones, more than 75% seen once. V was pared by 10 bases and J by 5 bases, with 7 bases of the junction left unmatched. Per the germline V gene, CDR1 is MNHEY and CDR2 is SVGAGI. The CDR3 sequence is 14 residues long. This clonotype was obtained from an elderly woman with acute or convalescent COVID-19. The sample was peripheral blood. V usage is TRBV6-5 and J usage is TRBJ2-1; TRBD2 matches at 11 bases. For the CDR3, the DNA is TGTGCCACCACCGGGACTAGCGGTAACAATGAGCAGTTCTTC. It is translated as CATTGTSGNNEQFF.